The rows below give T cell receptor beta chains drawn from one sample of a study of shared T cell receptors in the human thymus. The protocol was immunoSEQ multiplex PCR, while the TCRdb copy is restricted to in-frame clones and leaves out a portion. The table lists under 700,000 clones, about 84% of them singletons. This same sample was also part of a study on human thymus T cells.

The sequencing input was thymocytes. These receptors originate from a boy younger than two with a congenital heart defect. The CDR3 runs from the conserved cysteine through the conserved F or W. Fields, in order: clone size, V gene, J gene, CDR3 protein. Size is stated for part of the rows, as once, few or many counts, or as a class when the clone is expanded.

clone size: .; V gene: TRBV27; J gene: TRBJ2-2; CDR3 protein: CASSRPGGPSGGELFF
clone size: few; V gene: TRBV14; J gene: TRBJ2-7; CDR3 protein: CASSQDTHPYEQYF
clone size: .; V gene: TRBV4-2; J gene: TRBJ2-4; CDR3 protein: CASSGEGLAGTQNIQYF
clone size: .; V gene: TRBV19; J gene: TRBJ2-7; CDR3 protein: CASSIARGTGSYEQYF
clone size: once; V gene: TRBV5-4; J gene: TRBJ2-3; CDR3 protein: CASSLITGGTDTQYF
clone size: .; V gene: TRBV25-1; J gene: TRBJ2-7; CDR3 protein: CASSAFRGRSYEQYF
clone size: .; V gene: TRBV27; J gene: TRBJ1-5; CDR3 protein: CASTPTGGQPQHF
clone size: .; V gene: TRBV6-5; J gene: TRBJ2-7; CDR3 protein: CASSYSRRDRPYEQYF
clone size: once; V gene: TRBV30; J gene: TRBJ2-7; CDR3 protein: CAWSLILGGQGRSDEQYF
clone size: .; V gene: TRBV2; J gene: TRBJ2-5; CDR3 protein: CASSEGDRELAAQYF
clone size: .; V gene: TRBV5-4; J gene: TRBJ2-1; CDR3 protein: CASSLGAGTSGPFSYNEQFF
clone size: .; V gene: TRBV30; J gene: TRBJ2-3; CDR3 protein: CAWSSGLAGAPGQYF
clone size: .; V gene: TRBV30; J gene: TRBJ1-1; CDR3 protein: CASHTDMNTEAFF
clone size: .; V gene: TRBV27; J gene: TRBJ2-5; CDR3 protein: CASSFSSGRLETQYF
clone size: .; V gene: TRBV25-1; J gene: TRBJ1-1; CDR3 protein: CASSDWAGQRTEAFF
clone size: .; V gene: TRBV12-5; J gene: TRBJ2-5; CDR3 protein: CASGRIGRETQYF
clone size: .; V gene: TRBV15; J gene: TRBJ2-7; CDR3 protein: CATSRDQGLAGSSYEQYF